Presented here are 21 T cell receptor beta chains from one specimen sequenced in a study of vaccination effects on CD4 cells after COVID-19. Sequencing used immunoSEQ multiplex PCR; TCRdb keeps in-frame clones, though not all of them. The sample has tens of thousands of clones, about 74% seen once. These receptors lack a known antigen. CD4+ T cells specific for antigen were expanded with viral peptide pools by the ViraFEST assay before sequencing. The culture ran for 10 days before CD4+ T cells were isolated. Participants each got two BNT162b2 or mRNA-1273 vaccine doses. The sequences come from CD4+ T cells from PBMCs cultured with HCoV-OC43 spike peptides, collected after COVID-19 vaccination. Indicated subset: HCoV-OC43 spike overlapping peptide pool stimulation. These receptors all stem from a human donor who received a COVID-19 vaccine.

The V and J genes are TRBV5-4 and TRBJ2-3; D may correspond to TRBD1 or TRBD2 (5 bases each). The germline V and J ends were trimmed by 1 base and 6 bases, with 9 bases remaining between them. Per the germline V gene, CDR1 is SGHNT and CDR2 is YYREEE (reference sequence). There are 13 residues in the CDR3. CDR3 nucleotides: TGTGCCAGCAGCTTGCGGGGCAGGGATACGCAGTATTTT. Protein product: CASSLRGRDTQYF.

The J gene is TRBJ2-1, the V gene TRBV6-5; 10 positions match TRBD1. Germline V gene lookup returns CDR1 MNHEY and CDR2 SVGAGI. V trimming: 5 bases; J trimming: 7 bases; junction bases outside the gene matches: 5. This CDR3 spans 14 amino acids. Written as DNA, the CDR3 is TGTGCCAGCAGTCTTCGGACAGGGGGGAATGAGCAGTTCTTC. This encodes CASSLRTGGNEQFF.

This clone came up a few times. The rearrangement joins TRBV4-1 to TRBJ1-5, with a possible D match to TRBD1 (5 bases). CDR3 size: 16 residues. V lost 1 base and J 0 bases, leaving 10 bases between the germline ends. CDR1 is MGHRA, CDR2 YSYEKL, per germline. The DNA for the CDR3 is TGCGCCAGCAGCCAAGGGGGGACGTATAGCAATCAGCCCCAGCATTTT. Residues: CASSQGGTYSNQPQHF.

V gene TRBV6-5 combines with J gene TRBJ2-2, with D tentatively TRBD2 (7 bases). Germline V CDR1 and CDR2: MNHEY, SVGAGI. V gave up 2 bases and J gave up 2 bases, with 12 bases separating them. The CDR3 length is 16 residues. CDR3 nucleotide sequence: TGTGCCAGCAGTTACAGGGGGGGGCGAAACACCGGGGAGCTGTTTTTT. Amino acid sequence: CASSYRGGRNTGELFF.

J is TRBJ1-1 and V is TRBV30; no definite D call. Germline CDR1 and CDR2: GTSNPN and SVGIG (reference sequence). Trimming took off 0 bases at V and 6 bases at J, with 14 bases between the two ends. CDR3 length: 14 residues. The CDR3 is CAWSVRAVSAEAFF. In DNA form, the CDR3 reads TGTGCCTGGAGTGTAAGAGCCGTTAGCGCTGAAGCTTTCTTT.

This clone was picked up one time. The chain employs TRBV6-5 and TRBJ1-2; 7 positions match TRBD1. CDR3 length equals 13 residues. V shed 8 bases and J 5 bases; nucleotides not matched to a gene: 8. Per germline, CDR1 MNHEY and CDR2 SVGAGI. The CDR3 DNA reads TGTGCCAGCGGGACAGATATGGGTTATGGCTACACCTTC. Translating it yields CASGTDMGYGYTF.

The chain couples TRBV6-5 to TRBJ1-1, with a possible D match to TRBD1 (5 bases). Germline values: CDR1 MNHEY, CDR2 SVGAGI. The ends were cut back, 6 bases at V and 12 bases at J, with 14 bases in the middle. The CDR3 totals 11 residues. CDR3 loop: CASRMTADSFF. DNA for the CDR3: TGTGCCAGCAGAATGACAGCTGATTCTTTCTTT.

This chain connects TRBV11-1 to TRBJ2-1, with TRBD2 matching 7 bases. Germline lookup yields CDR1 SGHAT and CDR2 FQDESV (reference sequence). Trimming removed 1 base from V and 7 bases from J; junction bases left unmatched: 4. The CDR3 length is 14 residues. CDR3 nucleotides: TGTGCCAGCAGCTTAGGGGAGGGATTTAATGAGCAGTTCTTC. The encoded protein is CASSLGEGFNEQFF.

The V gene is TRBV25-1, the J gene TRBJ2-1; D assignment may be TRBD1 or TRBD2 (7 bases each). V lost 1 base and J 5 bases, leaving 15 bases between the germline ends. The CDR3 has 16 residues. From germline, CDR1 is MGHDK and CDR2 SYGVNS. The CDR3 region is CASSEFRGGAHNEQFF. DNA for the CDR3: TGTGCCAGCAGTGAATTCAGGGGGGGGGCTCACAATGAGCAGTTCTTC.

The gene calls are TRBV13 and TRBJ1-1, with TRBD1 identical over 8 bases. The CDR3 is made up of 18 amino acids. The junction had 14 bases not matched to a gene; V was cut back by 3 bases and J by 2 bases. The germline CDR1 and CDR2 sequences are PRHDT and FYEKMQ (reference sequence). CDR3 nucleotide sequence: TGTGCCAGCAGCTTTGGACCTGAACCGGGACAGGTTAACACTGAAGCTTTCTTT. This sequence encodes CASSFGPEPGQVNTEAFF.

This sequence joins TRBV7-2 and TRBJ2-3; TRBD1 is a possible D gene (5 bases). V was shortened by 5 bases and J by 1 base, with 13 bases between the two germline ends. Germline V gene data show CDR1 as SGHTA and CDR2 as FQGNSA. This CDR3 comprises 15 residues. CDR3 in DNA: TGTGCCAGCAGCCCCCAGGGATCGGGCACAGATACGCAGTATTTT. Protein product: CASSPQGSGTDTQYF.

The chain links TRBV27 to TRBJ2-1; D unresolved. The germline gives CDR1 MNHEY, CDR2 SMNVEV (reference sequence). Trimming removed 5 bases from V and 0 bases from J, with 11 bases in between. CDR3 length: 15 residues. The CDR3 bases are TGTGCCAGCAGTCCACAAGGCTTCTCCTACAATGAGCAGTTCTTC. It yields the protein CASSPQGFSYNEQFF.

The chain has TRBV10-3 and TRBJ1-5; 10 bases agree with TRBD1. CDR3 length: 14 residues. Per the germline V gene, CDR1 is ENHRY and CDR2 is SYGVKD. V lost 2 bases and J lost 5; bases outside the gene matches: 0. The CDR3 is CAISEGTGDQPQHF. For the CDR3, the DNA is TGTGCCATCAGTGAGGGGACAGGGGATCAGCCCCAGCATTTT.

The rearrangement joins TRBV10-3 to TRBJ2-7; 9 nucleotides line up with TRBD2. The V and J ends lost 6 bases and 1 base, in that order; junction bases with no gene match: 7. Germline CDR1 reads ENHRY; CDR2 reads SYGVKD. The CDR3 sequence is 15 residues long. This CDR3 reads CAISASGGRSYEQYF. As DNA, the CDR3 is TGTGCCATCAGCGCGAGCGGGGGGCGATCCTACGAGCAGTACTTC.

The J gene is TRBJ2-1, the V gene TRBV27; D is perhaps TRBD2 (5 bases). This CDR3 region has 14 residues. Trimming shortened V by 3 bases and J by 9 bases, and 15 bases separated the two germline ends. Germline V CDR1 and CDR2: MNHEY, SMNVEV (reference sequence). CDR3 coding DNA: TGTGCCAGCAGTTTTAGGGCCCTACGGGGTGAGCAGTTCTTC. This sequence encodes CASSFRALRGEQFF.

The chain carries TRBV2 and TRBJ2-7; D gene uncertain. CDR1 is SNHLY and CDR2 is FYNNEI in the germline V gene. There are 14 residues in the CDR3. V was cut by 4 bases and J by 2 bases, with 12 bases left in between. In nucleotides, the CDR3 is TGTGCCAGCAGTGCGCCCATTACAACCTACGAGCAGTACTTC. Encoded protein: CASSAPITTYEQYF. Complete variable domain (other parts from reference TRBV2 and TRBJ2-7): EPEVTQTPSHQVTQMGQEVILRCVPISNHLYFYWYRQILGQKVEFLVSFYNNEISEKSEIFDDQFSVERPDGSNFTLKIRSTKLEDSAMYFCASSAPITTYEQYFGPGTRLTVT.

The V and J genes are TRBV5-8 and TRBJ2-2; TRBD1 aligns across 9 bases. Germline lookup yields CDR1 SGHTS and CDR2 YDEGEE. There are 16 residues in the CDR3. V dropped 5 bases and J dropped 3; count of bases not matched to a gene: 8. The CDR3 protein is CASRGETGGYTGELFF. CDR3 nucleotides: TGTGCCAGCAGGGGAGAGACAGGGGGATACACCGGGGAGCTGTTTTTT.

This clone was counted a few times. The CDR3, as DNA: TGTGCCAGTATGCCAGGGCCGAACACCGGGGAGCTGTTTTTT. Its translation is CASMPGPNTGELFF. The chain joins TRBV19 to TRBJ2-2; TRBD1 is a possible D gene (5 bases). V dropped 7 bases and J dropped 0 bases, with 9 bases sitting between them. Germline values: CDR1 LNHDA, CDR2 SQIVND (reference sequence). The CDR3 runs 14 residues.

The V and J genes are TRBV5-1 and TRBJ2-1; 8 positions agree with TRBD2. Germline V gene sequence: CDR1 SGHRS, CDR2 YFSETQ. After removal of 1 base from V and 4 bases from J, the junction contained 4 bases not matched to a gene. The CDR3 covers 15 residues. The CDR3 region is CASSLSGGAYNEQFF. The CDR3 DNA sequence: TGCGCCAGCAGCTTGTCCGGGGGGGCGTACAATGAGCAGTTCTTC.

V and J are TRBV4-2 and TRBJ2-1; D unresolved. Deletions cut 1 base from V and 6 bases from J, with 10 bases between. The CDR3 is 14 residues long. CDR1 and CDR2 from the germline V gene are LGHNA and YNFKEQ. CDR3 amino acids: CASSQVGPPNEQFF. Written as DNA, the CDR3 is TGTGCCAGCAGCCAAGTTGGCCCACCCAATGAGCAGTTCTTC.

V usage is TRBV2 and J usage is TRBJ2-3; tentative D call: TRBD2 (5 bases). Germline CDR1 is SNHLY and CDR2 is FYNNEI. V was pared by 7 bases and J by 0 bases, with 11 bases between. The CDR3 totals 14 residues. The CDR3 nucleotides are TGTGCCAGCACAAAGCGGACTAGCACAGATACGCAGTATTTT. It specifies CASTKRTSTDTQYF. The full variable domain, rest sourced from reference TRBV2 and TRBJ2-3, is EPEVTQTPSHQVTQMGQEVILRCVPISNHLYFYWYRQILGQKVEFLVSFYNNEISEKSEIFDDQFSVERPDGSNFTLKIRSTKLEDSAMYFCASTKRTSTDTQYFGPGTRLTVL.